A single sample is the source of the 18 T cell receptor beta chains below, sequenced in a study of shared clonotypes between healthy human individuals. TCRdb's copy holds only in-frame clones and misses some; the assay was immunoSEQ multiplex PCR. The sample records approximately 320,000 clones, approximately 79% being singletons. The specimen was memory CD4+ T cells sorted from blood. This sample's subset: CD45RA-negative fraction. The receptors here all came from a man under 40 in good health.

The rearrangement links TRBV7-9 to TRBJ2-5; unclear D gene. Trimming pared 1 base from V and 2 bases from J, leaving 23 bases between. This CDR3 spans 19 amino acids. CDR1 and CDR2 from the germline V gene are SEHNR and FQNEAQ (reference sequence). CDR3 DNA: TGTGCCAGCAGCTTAGGGGAAGGGCGTCTGACGAGGATGCAAGAGACCCAGTACTTC. It codes for CASSLGEGRLTRMQETQYF.

CDR3 region: CATSRSTSGGYGYTF. The CDR3 DNA is TGTGCCACCAGCAGATCTACTTCGGGGGGCTATGGCTACACCTTC. The chain is built from TRBV15 and TRBJ1-2; tentative D call: TRBD1 (5 bases). V shed 2 bases and J shed 4 bases, with 14 bases lying between them. The CDR3 runs to 15 residues. Per the germline V gene, CDR1 is LNHNV and CDR2 is YYDKDF (reference sequence).

To note about this clone: The sample carries other DNA sequences with the same CDR3. This chain connects TRBV7-3 to TRBJ1-2; 8 positions match TRBD1. This CDR3 contains 14 residues. After removal of 6 bases from V and 2 bases from J, the junction contained 5 bases not matched to a gene. CDR1 and CDR2 from the germline V gene are SGHTA and FQGTGA. The CDR3 DNA follows: TGTGCCAGCAGTTCCGGACAGGGCAACTATGGCTACACCTTC. The encoded protein is CASSSGQGNYGYTF.

This clone was seen repeatedly, ten times or more. The chain couples TRBV2 to TRBJ2-2; 8 bases are shared with TRBD1. Germline loops: CDR1 SNHLY, CDR2 FYNNEI. CDR3 length: 15 residues. With V trimmed by 6 bases and J by 6 bases, 9 bases remained unmatched. The CDR3 coding sequence is TGTGCCAGCAGGAAAGACAGGGGTGTGTCCGGGGAGCTGTTTTTT. It encodes CASRKDRGVSGELFF.

The chain combines TRBV10-2 with TRBJ2-3; D possibly corresponds to TRBD2 (6 bases). The CDR3 runs to 15 residues. Germline V gives CDR1 WSHSY, CDR2 SAAADI. Trimming stripped 7 bases from V and 0 bases from J, with 14 bases between. This CDR3 reads CASNRGTHSTDTQYF. As DNA, the CDR3 is TGCGCCAGCAATCGCGGGACGCATAGCACAGATACGCAGTATTTT.

At least ten counts were recorded for this clone. V and J are TRBV14 and TRBJ1-1; D ambiguous. The length of the CDR3 is 15 residues. V lost 2 bases and J 3 bases, leaving 13 bases between the germline ends. CDR1 is SGHDN, CDR2 FVKESK, per germline. CDR3 sequence reads: CASSQLDAKYTEAFF. DNA of the CDR3: TGTGCCAGCAGCCAACTCGATGCGAAATACACTGAAGCTTTCTTT. Full variable domain (outside the CDR3, taken from reference TRBV14 and TRBJ1-1): EAGVTQFPSHSVIEKGQTVTLRCDPISGHDNLYWYRRVMGKEIKFLLHFVKESKQDESGMPNNRFLAERTGGTYSTLKVQPAELEDSGVYFCASSQLDAKYTEAFFGQGTRLTVV.

The V and J genes are TRBV6-5 and TRBJ2-7; D is perhaps TRBD2 (5 bases). The CDR3 has 16 amino acids. Germline assignment: CDR1 MNHEY and CDR2 SVGAGI. Trimming left V 2 bases short and J 2 bases short, with 16 bases between. CDR3 DNA: TGTGCCAGCAGTTACACTAGTCCGGATTGGCCCTACGAGCAGTACTTC. This codes for CASSYTSPDWPYEQYF.

The V and J genes are TRBV7-2 and TRBJ2-1; D may match TRBD1 or TRBD2 (5 bases each). Trimming took 3 bases from V and 8 from J, leaving 17 bases between them. CDR1 and CDR2 from the germline V gene are SGHTA and FQGNSA. This CDR3 contains 15 residues. The CDR3 DNA is TGTGCCAGCAGCTTGTCAGGGAGTGGGTTCTATGAGCAGTTCTTC. This sequence encodes CASSLSGSGFYEQFF.

Details on this clone: One base separates it from a far larger clone, so it is likely a read error. This sample includes further DNA sequences coding for the same CDR3. This chain links TRBV28 with TRBJ2-2; 7 nucleotides agree with TRBD2. Germline CDR1 is MDHEN and CDR2 is SYDVKM. This CDR3 has 15 amino acids. CDR3 amino acids: CASHVGRGFTGELFF. DNA of the CDR3: TGCGCCAGCCACGTGGGGCGGGGGTTCACCGGGGAGCTGTTTTTT. The entire variable domain, with the rest obtained from reference TRBV28 and TRBJ2-2, is as follows: DVKVTQSSRYLVKRTGEKVFLECVQDMDHENMFWYRQDPGLGLRLIYFSYDVKMKEKGDIPEGYSVSREKKERFSLILESASTNQTSMYLCASHVGRGFTGELFFGEGSRLTVL.

The rearrangement links TRBV10-2 to TRBJ2-1; TRBD2 matches at 11 bases. V gave up 8 bases and J gave up 7 bases; unmatched junction bases: 7. CDR1 is WSHSY and CDR2 is SAAADI in the germline V gene. The CDR3 is 14 residues long. In DNA, the CDR3 is TGCGCCAGCGCCGGGACTAGCGGAGCTAATGAGCAGTTCTTC. Translation: CASAGTSGANEQFF.

This chain connects TRBV6-1 to TRBJ1-2; D not certain. The CDR3 extends over 16 amino acids. Germline values: CDR1 MNHNS, CDR2 SASEGT. V was shortened by 2 bases and J by 8 bases, with 21 bases between the two germline ends. The CDR3 bases are TGTGCCAGCAGTGAAATTAACGGGAGGGCGCAAGGAGGCTACACCTTC. Its translation: CASSEINGRAQGGYTF.

This clone was seen once. The V and J genes are TRBV28 and TRBJ2-7; D may correspond to TRBD1 or TRBD2 (5 bases each). CDR1 is MDHEN and CDR2 is SYDVKM in the germline V gene. The CDR3 length is 14 residues. The CDR3 DNA sequence: TGTGCGAGCGGATTGGGGCGGTTTAGTTACGAGCAGTACTTC. Amino acids: CASGLGRFSYEQYF.

The gene calls are TRBV7-2 and TRBJ2-5; D perhaps matches TRBD2 (6 bases). V lost 5 bases and J 5 bases, leaving 21 bases between the germline ends. This CDR3 is built from 16 residues. Germline lookup yields CDR1 SGHTA and CDR2 FQGNSA. The CDR3 is CASSRASGSQGETQYF. The CDR3 DNA reads TGTGCCAGCAGCCGTGCTTCCGGGAGCCAAGGGGAGACCCAGTACTTC.

The J gene is TRBJ2-1, the V gene TRBV27; D might be TRBD1 (5 bases). This CDR3 is built from 19 residues. V dropped 1 base and J dropped 0 bases, with 19 bases sitting between them. CDR1 and CDR2 from the germline V gene are MNHEY and SMNVEV (reference sequence). CDR3 sequence: CASSLFPFPGQSSYNEQFF. CDR3 sequence (DNA): TGTGCCAGCAGTTTATTTCCTTTCCCAGGACAAAGCTCCTACAATGAGCAGTTCTTC.

This clone has a handful of counts. The chain recombines TRBV7-9 with TRBJ2-7; D gene ambiguous. The CDR3 has 15 amino acids. The V end lost 7 bases, the J end lost 7 bases, and 23 bases lay between the germline ends. CDR1 is SEHNR and CDR2 is FQNEAQ in the germline V gene (reference sequence). CDR3 residues: CASTPQAVLKGEQYF. In nucleotides, the CDR3 is TGTGCCAGCACCCCCCAGGCAGTCCTCAAAGGGGAGCAGTACTTC.

The V call is TRBV7-2, the J call TRBJ2-1, with D perhaps TRBD2 (5 bases). Looked up from germline, CDR1 is SGHTA and CDR2 is FQGNSA. V was trimmed by 1 base and J by 9 bases, leaving 10 bases between them. The CDR3 loop spans 13 amino acids. The CDR3 region is CASSLGGQREQFF. CDR3 DNA: TGTGCCAGCAGCTTAGGAGGGCAGCGTGAGCAGTTCTTC. The variable domain in full, with the rest retrieved from reference TRBV7-2 and TRBJ2-1, is GAGVSQSPSNKVTEKGKDVELRCDPISGHTALYWYRQSLGQGLEFLIYFQGNSAPDKSGLPSDRFSAERTGGSVSTLTIQRTQQEDSAVYLCASSLGGQREQFFGPGTRLTVL.

This chain joins TRBV27 and TRBJ2-7; TRBD2 matches at 11 bases. Per the germline V gene, CDR1 is MNHEY and CDR2 is SMNVEV (reference sequence). The V segment lost 6 bases and the J segment 3 bases; nucleotides outside the gene matches: 4. The CDR3 contains 14 residues. The CDR3 is CASRQGLAVYEQYF. In nucleotides, the CDR3 is TGTGCCAGCAGGCAGGGACTAGCGGTCTACGAGCAGTACTTC.

The rearrangement joins TRBV28 to TRBJ2-7, with TRBD1 identical over 10 bases. This CDR3 contains 15 residues. Germline V gives CDR1 MDHEN, CDR2 SYDVKM. Trimming at V came to 3 bases and at J to 4 bases, leaving 6 bases not matched to a gene. This CDR3 is CASSLLGQGRYEQYF. The DNA of the CDR3 is TGTGCCAGCAGTTTGTTGGGACAGGGGCGATACGAGCAGTACTTC. The whole variable domain, remainder taken from reference TRBV28 and TRBJ2-7, is DVKVTQSSRYLVKRTGEKVFLECVQDMDHENMFWYRQDPGLGLRLIYFSYDVKMKEKGDIPEGYSVSREKKERFSLILESASTNQTSMYLCASSLLGQGRYEQYFGPGTRLTVT.